Following are 19 T cell receptor beta chains from one sample sequenced in a study of brain T cells in children with intractable seizures. Time point given: blood from clinic visit 5 months post-surgery; TSC patient then seizure free. Some clones are missing from TCRdb's copy, which holds only in-frame ones; the method was immunoSEQ multiplex PCR. The sample consists of about 340,000 clones, over 90% of them appearing once. The sample in question was peripheral blood, obtained less than 6 months after surgery. All receptors derive from a boy under three years old with tuberous sclerosis and intractable seizures.

The chain couples TRBV6-1 to TRBJ1-1; D ambiguous. The CDR3 covers 14 residues. Germline V gives CDR1 MNHNS, CDR2 SASEGT. V lost 2 bases, J lost 4 bases, and 11 bases lay in between. The CDR3 nucleotides read TGTGCCAGCAGTGAACTCGGGGAAGCCACTGAAGCTTTCTTT. It translates to CASSELGEATEAFF.

This chain connects TRBV10-3 to TRBJ1-1; D remains unclear. The V gene's germline CDR1 is ENHRY and CDR2 SYGVKD. V was shortened by 3 bases and J by 1 base, with 6 bases between the two germline ends. The CDR3 loop spans 13 amino acids. DNA for the CDR3: TGTGCCATCAGTGAATGGCAGAACACTGAAGCTTTCTTT. Residues: CAISEWQNTEAFF.

The chain recombines TRBV6-5 with TRBJ2-1; 7 bases map to TRBD2. The V and J ends lost 6 bases and 2 bases, in that order; junction bases with no gene match: 4. The germline CDR1 and CDR2 sequences are MNHEY and SVGAGI. The CDR3 runs to 14 residues. CDR3 nucleotides: TGTGCCAGCAGGGGAGCGGGAACCTACAATGAGCAGTTCTTC. Translation gives CASRGAGTYNEQFF.

CDR3 loop: CASSLAGTLAKNIQYF. DNA of the CDR3: TGTGCCAGCAGTTTAGCAGGAACCCTAGCCAAAAACATTCAGTACTTC. The rearrangement uses TRBV27 and TRBJ2-4; D unresolved. Germline-derived CDR1 and CDR2 are MNHEY and SMNVEV (reference sequence). This CDR3 spans 16 amino acids. Trimming removed 2 bases from V and 0 bases from J, with 11 bases in between.

CDR3 protein: CATSRDSPRLGYTF. DNA for the CDR3: TGTGCCACCAGCAGAGATTCGCCAAGGCTGGGCTACACCTTC. The chain combines TRBV15 with TRBJ1-2, with D uncertain. From germline, CDR1 is LNHNV and CDR2 YYDKDF (reference sequence). CDR3 size: 14 residues. The V end lost 0 bases, the J end lost 8 bases, and 13 bases lay between the germline ends.

This clone is a singleton in its sample. This sequence joins TRBV5-4 and TRBJ1-2; D is unclear. This CDR3 region has 12 residues. The V end was cut by 2 bases, the J end by 3 bases, with 5 bases between. Germline CDR1 is SGHNT and CDR2 is YYREEE (reference sequence). CDR3 DNA sequence: TGTGCCAGCAGCTTTCCAGACTATGGCTACACCTTC. Protein: CASSFPDYGYTF.

This rearrangement joins TRBV7-8 to TRBJ1-5; D gene uncertain. The CDR3 sequence is 16 residues long. Germline V gene sequence: CDR1 SGHVS, CDR2 FQNEAQ. V lost 5 bases, J lost 4 bases, and 18 bases lay in between. CDR3 sequence (DNA): TGTGCCAGCAGCAAAATGGCTCGGGGAGCGAATCAGCCCCAGCATTTT. It translates to CASSKMARGANQPQHF.

The chain has TRBV28 and TRBJ2-5, with 8 bases lining up with TRBD2. This CDR3 region has 16 residues. With V trimmed by 5 bases and J by 1 base, 9 bases remained unmatched. CDR1 and CDR2 from the germline V gene are MDHEN and SYDVKM. In DNA form, the CDR3 reads TGTGCCAGCAGTATCCGCGCTACTAGCGGCCAAGAGACCCAGTACTTC. Translating gives CASSIRATSGQETQYF.

The rearrangement links TRBV11-2 to TRBJ2-7; D call uncertain. Germline values: CDR1 SGHAT, CDR2 FQNNGV. Trimming stripped 1 base from V and 3 bases from J, with 13 bases between. CDR3 length: 15 residues. In nucleotides, the CDR3 is TGTGCCAGCAGCTTAGTCCCCCGGCTAGGCTACGAGCAGTACTTC. It is translated as CASSLVPRLGYEQYF.

V and J are TRBV18 and TRBJ1-4; D is perhaps TRBD1 (5 bases). Germline assignment: CDR1 KGHSH and CDR2 LQKENI. V was trimmed by 5 bases and J by 7 bases, leaving 11 bases between them. This CDR3 spans 13 amino acids. Written as DNA, the CDR3 is TGTGCCAGCTCAAAGGGGAAGGGTGAAAAACTGTTTTTT. It codes for CASSKGKGEKLFF. The entire variable domain, with the rest obtained from reference TRBV18 and TRBJ1-4, is as follows: NAGVMQNPRHLVRRRGQEARLRCSPMKGHSHVYWYRQLPEEGLKFMVYLQKENIIDESGMPKERFSAEFPKEGPSILRIQQVVRGDSAAYFCASSKGKGEKLFFGSGTQLSVL.

The chain carries TRBV6-5 and TRBJ1-6; the D is unclear. V lost 3 bases to trimming and J lost 9 bases, with 12 bases between them. In germline, CDR1 is MNHEY, CDR2 SVGAGI. The CDR3 spans 14 residues. In DNA, the CDR3 is TGTGCCAGCAGTTATCGGGAGGGAGGTTCACCCCTCCACTTT. It is translated as CASSYREGGSPLHF.

The rearrangement links TRBV30 to TRBJ1-1; D gene ambiguous. V dropped 7 bases and J dropped 0 bases, with 18 bases sitting between them. CDR3 size: 15 residues. The germline V gene has CDR1 GTSNPN and CDR2 SVGIG (reference sequence). CDR3 protein: CALQPGLFMNTEAFF. CDR3 bases: TGTGCCTTACAGCCTGGACTTTTCATGAACACTGAAGCTTTCTTT.

This clone was recorded only once. The chain links TRBV5-1 to TRBJ1-1; no clear D. From germline, CDR1 is SGHRS and CDR2 YFSETQ. V dropped 0 bases and J dropped 0 bases, with 12 bases sitting between them. There are 16 residues in the CDR3. Here the CDR3 reads CASSLGSGSLNTEAFF. CDR3 nucleotides: TGCGCCAGCAGCTTGGGTAGCGGCAGCTTGAACACTGAAGCTTTCTTT. Drawing the rest from reference TRBV5-1 and TRBJ1-1, the complete variable domain is KAGVTQTPRYLIKTRGQQVTLSCSPISGHRSVSWYQQTPGQGLQFLFEYFSETQRNKGNFPGRFSGRQFSNSRSEMNVSTLELGDSALYLCASSLGSGSLNTEAFFGQGTRLTVV.

The chain couples TRBV9 to TRBJ2-5; D perhaps matches TRBD1 (6 bases). CDR3 length equals 16 residues. V gave up 3 bases and J gave up 1 base, with 16 bases separating them. Germline-derived CDR1 and CDR2 are SGDLS and YYNGEE. The CDR3 DNA reads TGTGCCAGCAGCGGCTCCGGGACACCAACCCAAGAGACCCAGTACTTC. Amino acid sequence: CASSGSGTPTQETQYF.

This clone was counted once. This chain links TRBV3-1 (or the pseudogene TRBV3-2) with TRBJ2-1; 8 bases are a match to TRBD2. The J segment lost 15 bases and the V segment lost 1 base, leaving 11 bases of the junction unmatched. The CDR3 runs to 14 residues. Germline V CDR1 and CDR2: LGHDT, YNNKEL (reference sequence). CDR3 nucleotide sequence: TGTGCCAGCAGCCAAGGTGTTAGCGGGAATGAGGGGTTCTTC. Residues: CASSQGVSGNEGFF.

The chain links TRBV6-4 to TRBJ1-2; no definite D call. The germline V gene has CDR1 MRHNA and CDR2 SNTAGT. V was trimmed by 10 bases and J by 1 base, leaving 13 bases between them. The CDR3 has 13 residues. The CDR3 DNA reads as TGTGCCACCACACCCGGCTTTAACTATGGCTACACCTTC. This codes for CATTPGFNYGYTF.

The gene calls are TRBV19 and TRBJ2-7; D perhaps matches TRBD2 (5 bases). The CDR3 totals 13 residues. Trimming removed 7 bases at V and 3 bases at J, with 13 bases between. The germline V gene has CDR1 LNHDA and CDR2 SQIVND (reference sequence). This CDR3 is CASMAGDYYEQYF. The CDR3 DNA reads TGTGCCAGTATGGCCGGGGATTACTACGAGCAGTACTTC.

The chain joins TRBV30 to TRBJ1-4; no clear D gene. The CDR3 runs to 14 residues. The germline V and J ends were trimmed by 1 base and 0 bases, with 6 bases remaining between them. CDR1 GTSNPN and CDR2 SVGIG come from the germline V gene (reference sequence). CDR3 bases: TGTGCCTGGAGTGCCCGCGCAACTAATGAAAAACTGTTTTTT. Protein sequence: CAWSARATNEKLFF.

This chain connects TRBV19 to TRBJ1-2; D possibly corresponds to TRBD1 (6 bases). Trimming cost V 3 bases and J 2 bases, with 16 bases left between them. CDR3 size: 16 residues. Germline CDR1 is LNHDA and CDR2 is SQIVND (reference sequence). The CDR3, as DNA: TGTGCCAGTAGTATGGAGGGGACAACCGGCAACTATGGCTACACCTTC. It translates to CASSMEGTTGNYGYTF.